The entry that follows covers one T cell receptor (beta chain) sequence. Repertoires were generated with immunoSEQ multiplex PCR, while TCRdb's copy carries only in-frame clones and drops some. This repertoire shows 140,000 to 150,000 clones, approximately 94% found once; its top ten account for more than 8%. The entry originates in a study of T cell responses to AZD1222 COVID-19 vaccine. V lost 7 bases and J 0 bases, leaving 12 bases between the germline ends. Germline V gives CDR1 SQVTM, CDR2 ANQGSEA. CDR3 length equals 13 residues. The chain is built from TRBV29-1 and TRBJ1-2; TRBD1 might be the D (5 bases). The receptor's source is an adult in good health. The material was peripheral blood, obtained on day 0 of AZD1222 vaccination. The CDR3 here is CSARDGANYGYTF. The DNA of the CDR3 is TGCAGCGCTCGGGACGGAGCTAACTATGGCTACACCTTC. The full variable domain, its missing parts supplied by reference TRBV29-1 and TRBJ1-2, is SAVISQKPSRDICQRGTSLTIQCQVDSQVTMMFWYRQQPGQSLTLIATANQGSEATYESGFVIDKFPISRPNLTFSTLTVSNMSPEDSSIYLCSARDGANYGYTFGSGTRLTVV.